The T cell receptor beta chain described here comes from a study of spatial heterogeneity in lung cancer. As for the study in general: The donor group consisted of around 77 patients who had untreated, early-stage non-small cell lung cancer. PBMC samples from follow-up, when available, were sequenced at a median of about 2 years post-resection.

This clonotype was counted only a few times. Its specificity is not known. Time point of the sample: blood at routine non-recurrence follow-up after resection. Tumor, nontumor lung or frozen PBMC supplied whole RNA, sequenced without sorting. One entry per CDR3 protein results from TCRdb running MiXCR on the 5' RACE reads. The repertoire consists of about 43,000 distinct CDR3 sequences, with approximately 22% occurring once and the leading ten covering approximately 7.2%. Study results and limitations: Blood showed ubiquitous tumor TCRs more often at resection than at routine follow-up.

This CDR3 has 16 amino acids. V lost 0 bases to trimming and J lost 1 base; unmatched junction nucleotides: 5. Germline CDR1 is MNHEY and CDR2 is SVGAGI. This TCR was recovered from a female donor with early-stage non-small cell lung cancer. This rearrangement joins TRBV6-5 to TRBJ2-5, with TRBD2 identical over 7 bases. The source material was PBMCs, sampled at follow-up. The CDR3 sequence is CASSYSSGASQETQYF. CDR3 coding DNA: TGTGCCAGCAGTTACTCGAGCGGGGCTTCCCAAGAGACCCAGTACTTC.